This T cell receptor (beta chain) was recovered during a study of blood T cell repertoires in COVID-19. Data came from immunoSEQ multiplex PCR; TCRdb stores just in-frame clones and leaves some out. Found here are about 190,000 clones, approximately 90% of them singletons; the top ten hold 1.1%. Losses at the gene ends were 6 bases for V and 5 bases for J; bases not matched to a gene: 4. The CDR3 loop spans 13 amino acids. Sequencing input: peripheral blood. The chain combines TRBV12-3 or TRBV12-4 with TRBJ1-3; 7 nucleotides match TRBD1. The TCR was taken from a man younger than 40 with acute or convalescent COVID-19. CDR3 nucleotide sequence: TGTGCCAGCAGACTGGACAGGAGAAACACCATATATTTT. Translated: CASRLDRRNTIYF.